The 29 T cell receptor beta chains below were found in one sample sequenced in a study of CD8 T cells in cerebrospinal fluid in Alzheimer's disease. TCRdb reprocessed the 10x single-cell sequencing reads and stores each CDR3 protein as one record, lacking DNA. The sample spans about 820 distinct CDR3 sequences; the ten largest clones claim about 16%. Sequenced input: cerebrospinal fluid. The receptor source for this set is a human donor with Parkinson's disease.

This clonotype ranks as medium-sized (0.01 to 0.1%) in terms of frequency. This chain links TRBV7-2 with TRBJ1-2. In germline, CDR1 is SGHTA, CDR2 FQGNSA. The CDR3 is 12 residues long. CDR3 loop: CASSPGGTSHTF.

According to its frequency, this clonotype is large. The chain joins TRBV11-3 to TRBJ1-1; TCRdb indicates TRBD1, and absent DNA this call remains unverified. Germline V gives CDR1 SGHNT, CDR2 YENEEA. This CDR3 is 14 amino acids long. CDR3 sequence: CASSLTGVNTEAFF. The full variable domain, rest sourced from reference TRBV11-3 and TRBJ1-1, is EAGVVQSPRYKIIEKKQPVAFWCNPISGHNTLYWYLQNLGQGPELLIRYENEEAVDDSQLPKDRFSAERLKGVDSTLKIQPAELGDSAVYLCASSLTGVNTEAFFGQGTRLTVV.

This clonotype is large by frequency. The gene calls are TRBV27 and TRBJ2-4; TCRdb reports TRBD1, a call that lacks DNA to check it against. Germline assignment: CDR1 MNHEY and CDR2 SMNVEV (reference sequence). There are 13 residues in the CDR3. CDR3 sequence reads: CASSSPGPRIQYF.

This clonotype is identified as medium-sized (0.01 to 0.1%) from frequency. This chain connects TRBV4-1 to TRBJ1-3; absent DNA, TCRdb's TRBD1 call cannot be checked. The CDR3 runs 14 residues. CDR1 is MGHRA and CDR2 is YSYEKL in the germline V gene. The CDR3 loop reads CASSPRADGGTIYF.

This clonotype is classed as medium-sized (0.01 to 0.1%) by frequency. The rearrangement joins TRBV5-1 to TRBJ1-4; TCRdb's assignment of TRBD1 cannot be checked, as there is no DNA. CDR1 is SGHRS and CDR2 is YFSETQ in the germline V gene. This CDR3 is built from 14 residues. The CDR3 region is CASSRGTFNEKLFF.

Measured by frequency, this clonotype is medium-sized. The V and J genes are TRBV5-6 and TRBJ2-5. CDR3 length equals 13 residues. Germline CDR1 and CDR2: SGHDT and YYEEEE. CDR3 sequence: CASSLGGMETQYF.

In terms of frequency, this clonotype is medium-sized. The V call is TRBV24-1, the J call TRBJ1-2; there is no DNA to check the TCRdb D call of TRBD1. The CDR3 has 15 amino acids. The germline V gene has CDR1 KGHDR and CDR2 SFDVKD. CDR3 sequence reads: CATSEAPNIGGSYTF.

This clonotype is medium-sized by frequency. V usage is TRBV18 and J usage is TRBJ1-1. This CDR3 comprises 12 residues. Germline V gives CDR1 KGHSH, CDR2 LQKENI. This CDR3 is CASRELNTEAFF.

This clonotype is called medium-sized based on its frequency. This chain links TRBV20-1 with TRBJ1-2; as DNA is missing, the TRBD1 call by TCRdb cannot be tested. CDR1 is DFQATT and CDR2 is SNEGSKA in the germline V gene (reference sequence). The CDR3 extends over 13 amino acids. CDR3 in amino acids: CSARDPRGGGYTF.

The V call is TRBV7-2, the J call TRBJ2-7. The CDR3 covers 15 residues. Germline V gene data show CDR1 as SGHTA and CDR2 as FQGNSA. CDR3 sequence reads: CASSFGRLQYYEQYF.

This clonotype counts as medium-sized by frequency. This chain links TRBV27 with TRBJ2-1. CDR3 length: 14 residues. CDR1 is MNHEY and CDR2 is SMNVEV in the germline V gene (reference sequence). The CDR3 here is CASSGPKGGNEQFF.

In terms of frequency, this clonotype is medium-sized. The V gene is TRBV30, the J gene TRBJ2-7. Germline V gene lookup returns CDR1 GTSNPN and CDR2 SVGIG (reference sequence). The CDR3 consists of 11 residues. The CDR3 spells CAWSSAYEQYF.

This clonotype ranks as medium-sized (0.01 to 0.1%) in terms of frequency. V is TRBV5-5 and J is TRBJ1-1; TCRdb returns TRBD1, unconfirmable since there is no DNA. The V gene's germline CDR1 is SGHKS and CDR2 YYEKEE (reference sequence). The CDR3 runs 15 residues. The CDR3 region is CASSSWDRDNTEAFF. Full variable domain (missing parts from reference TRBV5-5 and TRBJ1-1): DAGVTQSPTHLIKTRGQQVTLRCSPISGHKSVSWYQQVLGQGPQFIFQYYEKEERGRGNFPDRFSARQFPNYSSELNVNALLLGDSALYLCASSSWDRDNTEAFFGQGTRLTVV.

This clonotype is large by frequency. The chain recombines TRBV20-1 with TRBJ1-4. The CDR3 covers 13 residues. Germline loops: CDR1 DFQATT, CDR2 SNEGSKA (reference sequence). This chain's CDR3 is CSADGLTNEKLFF.

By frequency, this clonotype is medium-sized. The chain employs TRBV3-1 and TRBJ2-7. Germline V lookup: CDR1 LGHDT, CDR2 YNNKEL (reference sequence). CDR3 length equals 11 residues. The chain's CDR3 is CASSQGIEQYF.

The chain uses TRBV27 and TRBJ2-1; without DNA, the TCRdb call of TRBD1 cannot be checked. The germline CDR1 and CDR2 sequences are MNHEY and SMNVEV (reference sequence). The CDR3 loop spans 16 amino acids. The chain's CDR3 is CASSSWSGPLGNEQFF.

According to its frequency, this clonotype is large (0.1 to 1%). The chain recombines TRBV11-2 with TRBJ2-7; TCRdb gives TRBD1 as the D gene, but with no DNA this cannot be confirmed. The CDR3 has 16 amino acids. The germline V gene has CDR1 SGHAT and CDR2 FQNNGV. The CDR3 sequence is CASSYQTGSTPYEQYF.

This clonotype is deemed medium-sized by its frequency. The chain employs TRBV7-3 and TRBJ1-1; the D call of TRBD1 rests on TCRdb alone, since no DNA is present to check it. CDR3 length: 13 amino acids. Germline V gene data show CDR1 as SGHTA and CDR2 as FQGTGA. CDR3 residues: CASSGGTDTEAFF.

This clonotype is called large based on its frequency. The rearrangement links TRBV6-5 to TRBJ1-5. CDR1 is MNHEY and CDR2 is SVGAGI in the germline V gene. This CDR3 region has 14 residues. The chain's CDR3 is CASSSWEGNQPQHF.

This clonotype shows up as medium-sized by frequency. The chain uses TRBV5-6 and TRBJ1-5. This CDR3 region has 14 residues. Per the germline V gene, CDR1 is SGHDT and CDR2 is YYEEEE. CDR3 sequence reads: CASSYGISNQPQHF.

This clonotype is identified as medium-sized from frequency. CDR3 in amino acids: CASRLAIKRDNEQFF. The V and J genes are TRBV12-2 and TRBJ2-1. TRBV12-2 is recorded as a pseudogene. The CDR3 is 15 residues long.

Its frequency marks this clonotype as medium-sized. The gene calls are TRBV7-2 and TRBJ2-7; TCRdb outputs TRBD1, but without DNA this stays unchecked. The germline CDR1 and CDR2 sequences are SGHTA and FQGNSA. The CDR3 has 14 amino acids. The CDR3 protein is CASSPWDDPYEQYF.

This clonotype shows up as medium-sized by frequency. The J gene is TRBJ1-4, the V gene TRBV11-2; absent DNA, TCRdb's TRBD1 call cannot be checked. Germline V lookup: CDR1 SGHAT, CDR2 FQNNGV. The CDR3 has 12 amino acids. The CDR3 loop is CASTGGTEKLFF.

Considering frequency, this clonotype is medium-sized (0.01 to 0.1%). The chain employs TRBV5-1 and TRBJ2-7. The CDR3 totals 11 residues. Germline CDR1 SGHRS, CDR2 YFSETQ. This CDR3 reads CASSDSYEQYF. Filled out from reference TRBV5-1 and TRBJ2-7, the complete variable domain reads KAGVTQTPRYLIKTRGQQVTLSCSPISGHRSVSWYQQTPGQGLQFLFEYFSETQRNKGNFPGRFSGRQFSNSRSEMNVSTLELGDSALYLCASSDSYEQYFGPGTRLTVT.

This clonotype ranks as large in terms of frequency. CDR3: CAISTAPNEQFF. This chain connects TRBV10-3 to TRBJ2-1; as DNA is missing, the TRBD1 call by TCRdb cannot be tested. The CDR3 sequence is 12 residues long. CDR1 is ENHRY, CDR2 SYGVKD, per germline.

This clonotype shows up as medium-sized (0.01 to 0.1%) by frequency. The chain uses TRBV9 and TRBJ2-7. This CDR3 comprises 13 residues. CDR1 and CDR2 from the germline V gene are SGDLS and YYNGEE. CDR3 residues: CASSAYLGAEQYF.

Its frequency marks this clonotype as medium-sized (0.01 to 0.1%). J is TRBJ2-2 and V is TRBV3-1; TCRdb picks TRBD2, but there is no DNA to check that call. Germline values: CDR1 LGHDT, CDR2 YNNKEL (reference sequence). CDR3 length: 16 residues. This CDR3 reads CASRPVAGKNTGELFF.

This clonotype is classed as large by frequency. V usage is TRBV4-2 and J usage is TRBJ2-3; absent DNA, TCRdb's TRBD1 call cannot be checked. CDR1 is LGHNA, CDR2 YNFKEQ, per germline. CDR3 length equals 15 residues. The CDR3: CASSQDAQGKGTQYF.

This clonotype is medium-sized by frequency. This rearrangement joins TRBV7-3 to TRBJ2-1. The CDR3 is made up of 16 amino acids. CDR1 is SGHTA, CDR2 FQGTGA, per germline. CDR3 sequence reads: CASSLLGASSYNEQFF.